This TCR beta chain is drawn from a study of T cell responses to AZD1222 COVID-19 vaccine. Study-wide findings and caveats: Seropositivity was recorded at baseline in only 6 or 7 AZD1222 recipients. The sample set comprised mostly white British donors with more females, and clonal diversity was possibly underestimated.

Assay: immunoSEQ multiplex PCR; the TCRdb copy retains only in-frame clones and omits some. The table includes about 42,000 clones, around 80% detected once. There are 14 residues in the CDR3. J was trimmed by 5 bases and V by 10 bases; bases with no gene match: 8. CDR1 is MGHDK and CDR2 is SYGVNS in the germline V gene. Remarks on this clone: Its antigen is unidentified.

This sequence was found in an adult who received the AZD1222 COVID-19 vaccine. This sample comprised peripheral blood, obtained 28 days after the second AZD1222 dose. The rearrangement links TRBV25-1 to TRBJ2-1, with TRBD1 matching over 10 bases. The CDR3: CATHDRGRDNEQFF. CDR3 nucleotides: TGTGCCACCCACGACAGGGGGCGGGACAATGAGCAGTTCTTC.